A selection of T cell receptor beta chains follows, all from one sample in a study of low-dose radiotherapy and immunotherapy resistance in tumors. TCRdb reanalysed the reads using MiXCR and keeps one entry per CDR3 protein. The sample has 85,000 to 95,000 distinct CDR3 sequences, under 10% seen once; the top ten hold about 1%. Sequencing was performed on PBMCs, taken before treatment. The receptors were sampled from a male donor with prostate cancer. CDR3s include the opening cysteine and the closing phenylalanine or tryptophan. A D gene is named only where the DNA matches it firmly. Part of the rows lack a size; the others show once, few, many or a class for expanded clones.

d_gene	v_gene	j_gene	abundance	CDR3nt	CDR3aa
TRBD1	TRBV27	TRBJ1-6	many	TGTGCCAGCAGTTTTAGCGAACAGGGACAGCAGTACCCGAGTAATTCACCCCTCCACTTT	CASSFSEQGQQYPSNSPLHF
.	TRBV20-1	TRBJ2-7	many	TGCAGTGCTAGAGGACTAAGCTCCTACGAGCAGTACTTC	CSARGLSSYEQYF
.	TRBV18	TRBJ2-7	many	TGTGCCAGCTCACCACCGGGCGGCCCCTCCACCTACGAGCAGTACTTC	CASSPPGGPSTYEQYF
.	TRBV28	TRBJ2-1	many	TGTGCCAGCAGTTTTCACGGCGGGAAGATGGAGCAGTTCTTC	CASSFHGGKMEQFF
.	TRBV27	TRBJ2-3	many	TGTGCCAGCAGTTCCCGAGCCGGGGCAGGGCCAGATACGCAGTATTTT	CASSSRAGAGPDTQYF
.	TRBV4-3	TRBJ1-6	many	TGCGCCAGCAGCCAGCTCTTATCGGGCCCCTGGGGTTCACCCCTCCACTTT	CASSQLLSGPWGSPLHF
TRBD1	TRBV28	TRBJ2-7	many	TGTGCCAGCAGTTGGACAGGGGGTTTAGGAGAGCAGTACTTC	CASSWTGGLGEQYF
.	TRBV20-1	TRBJ2-4	many	TGCAGTGCTAGATCCCGAGCCAAAAACATTCAGTACTTC	CSARSRAKNIQYF
.	TRBV28	TRBJ1-3	many	TGTGCCAGCAGTTTATTTCAGGGAGGAACTGGAAACACCATATATTTT	CASSLFQGGTGNTIYF
.	TRBV20-1	TRBJ2-7	many	TGCAGTGCTAGACCAGGGACGGACCCCTCCTACGAGCAGTACTTC	CSARPGTDPSYEQYF
.	TRBV6-6	TRBJ1-2	.	TGTGCCAGCTGGGTCTCCTTACAGGACAATGGGTACACCTTC	CASWVSLQDNGYTF
.	TRBV27	TRBJ1-2	many	TGTGCCAGCAGTTTATATAAGGGCTATGGCTACACCTTC	CASSLYKGYGYTF
.	TRBV11-1	TRBJ2-7	many	TGTGCCAGCAGCCGATCCTACGAGCAGTACTTC	CASSRSYEQYF
.	TRBV3-1	TRBJ1-6	many	TGTGCCAGCCGAGCAGGAGATAATTCACCCCTCCACTTT	CASRAGDNSPLHF
.	TRBV7-9	TRBJ2-1	many	TGTGCCAGCAAAGGGAACCACAATGAGCAGTTCTTC	CASKGNHNEQFF
TRBD1	TRBV10-3	TRBJ2-1	.	TGTGCCACCCGGGACAGCTCCTACAATGAGCAGTTCTTC	CATRDSSYNEQFF
.	TRBV19	TRBJ2-3	many	TGTGCCAGTAACCGAGGGACCACAGATACGCAGTATTTT	CASNRGTTDTQYF
.	TRBV21-1	TRBJ2-3	many	TGTGCCAGCACTGGGACAGCACCCGAGAACACAGATACGCAGTATTTT	CASTGTAPENTDTQYF
.	TRBV7-9	TRBJ2-5	many	TGTGCCAGCAACAAGGGACGGGGGAAACGAGAGACCCAGTACTTC	CASNKGRGKRETQYF
TRBD2	TRBV18	TRBJ2-1	many	TGTGCCAGCTCACCACTGGGACTAGCGGTTTACAATGAGCAGTTCTTC	CASSPLGLAVYNEQFF
.	TRBV28	TRBJ1-3	many	TGTGCCAGTCGCGCCGGGAGCTCTGGAAACACCATATATTTT	CASRAGSSGNTIYF
.	TRBV5-1	TRBJ2-5	many	TGCGCCAGCAGCACCGGACGGGAGACCCAGTACTTC	CASSTGRETQYF
.	TRBV28	TRBJ2-1	many	TGTGCCTCGAGGTACTACAATGAGCAGTTCTTC	CASRYYNEQFF
.	TRBV27	TRBJ2-7	many	TGTGCCACGGGCTTAGGCGCGGGGGCGGGGGAGCAGTACTTC	CATGLGAGAGEQYF
.	TRBV28	TRBJ1-2	.	TGTGCCAGCAGTTCGGGACTCGACTATGGCTACACCTTC	CASSSGLDYGYTF
.	TRBV20-1	TRBJ2-1	many	TGCAGTGCTAGAGATCCACTATCCCATGAGCAGTTCTTC	CSARDPLSHEQFF
.	TRBV12-3/TRBV12-4	TRBJ1-2	many	TGTGCCAGCAGTTGGGCGACGGGCTACACCTTC	CASSWATGYTF
.	TRBV19	TRBJ1-1	many	TGTGCCAGTAGTAGCGGGGGGACCTACACTGAAGCTTTCTTT	CASSSGGTYTEAFF
.	TRBV7-2	TRBJ2-2	many	TGTGCCAGCAGCTTACATGGACTGAACACCGGGGAGCTGTTTTTT	CASSLHGLNTGELFF
TRBD1	TRBV28	TRBJ1-1	many	TGTGCCAGCACCCCTCCTCCGGGACAGGGAATGAACACTGAAGCTTTCTTT	CASTPPPGQGMNTEAFF
.	TRBV2	TRBJ2-1	many	TGTGCCAGCAGTGAAAGCCACTATGAGCAGTTCTTC	CASSESHYEQFF
.	TRBV19	TRBJ2-2	many	TGTGCCAGTTCCGGGGTTGTCAGAAACACCGGGGAGCTGTTTTTT	CASSGVVRNTGELFF